The entry below describes one T cell receptor beta chain. Its specificity is unknown. PCR used 60 Vbeta primers and 13 Jbeta primers. Method: immunoSEQ multiplex PCR; TCRdb's copy keeps in-frame clones and lacks some. The table has under 130,000 clones, around four fifths seen once. The sample is drawn from a study of cytomegalovirus exposure and HLA in healthy donors. Whole-study results and caveats: Reported performance of the classifier showed diagnosis of cytomegalovirus status with high specificity and sensitivity. TCR beta sequences reportedly predicted most subjects' HLA-A and HLA-B alleles accurately. Among donors in an Asian-associated ancestry cluster, a later analysis reportedly found fewer N-insertions than the roughly 700-donor mean.

CDR3 length: 14 residues. CDR1 and CDR2 (germline): LNHNV, YYDKDF (reference sequence). Trimming cost V 0 bases and J 7 bases, with 11 bases left between them. At the time of sampling, donors were nominally healthy, though unrecorded immune exposures were likely. The clonotype originates from a woman aged 40 to 50 in good health and CMV-seropositive. This chain connects TRBV15 to TRBJ2-3; D is possibly TRBD2 (6 bases). The sample was PBMCs. The CDR3 sequence: CATSRDLGGHTQYF. The CDR3 nucleotides read TGTGCCACCAGCAGAGATTTGGGGGGACATACGCAGTATTTT.